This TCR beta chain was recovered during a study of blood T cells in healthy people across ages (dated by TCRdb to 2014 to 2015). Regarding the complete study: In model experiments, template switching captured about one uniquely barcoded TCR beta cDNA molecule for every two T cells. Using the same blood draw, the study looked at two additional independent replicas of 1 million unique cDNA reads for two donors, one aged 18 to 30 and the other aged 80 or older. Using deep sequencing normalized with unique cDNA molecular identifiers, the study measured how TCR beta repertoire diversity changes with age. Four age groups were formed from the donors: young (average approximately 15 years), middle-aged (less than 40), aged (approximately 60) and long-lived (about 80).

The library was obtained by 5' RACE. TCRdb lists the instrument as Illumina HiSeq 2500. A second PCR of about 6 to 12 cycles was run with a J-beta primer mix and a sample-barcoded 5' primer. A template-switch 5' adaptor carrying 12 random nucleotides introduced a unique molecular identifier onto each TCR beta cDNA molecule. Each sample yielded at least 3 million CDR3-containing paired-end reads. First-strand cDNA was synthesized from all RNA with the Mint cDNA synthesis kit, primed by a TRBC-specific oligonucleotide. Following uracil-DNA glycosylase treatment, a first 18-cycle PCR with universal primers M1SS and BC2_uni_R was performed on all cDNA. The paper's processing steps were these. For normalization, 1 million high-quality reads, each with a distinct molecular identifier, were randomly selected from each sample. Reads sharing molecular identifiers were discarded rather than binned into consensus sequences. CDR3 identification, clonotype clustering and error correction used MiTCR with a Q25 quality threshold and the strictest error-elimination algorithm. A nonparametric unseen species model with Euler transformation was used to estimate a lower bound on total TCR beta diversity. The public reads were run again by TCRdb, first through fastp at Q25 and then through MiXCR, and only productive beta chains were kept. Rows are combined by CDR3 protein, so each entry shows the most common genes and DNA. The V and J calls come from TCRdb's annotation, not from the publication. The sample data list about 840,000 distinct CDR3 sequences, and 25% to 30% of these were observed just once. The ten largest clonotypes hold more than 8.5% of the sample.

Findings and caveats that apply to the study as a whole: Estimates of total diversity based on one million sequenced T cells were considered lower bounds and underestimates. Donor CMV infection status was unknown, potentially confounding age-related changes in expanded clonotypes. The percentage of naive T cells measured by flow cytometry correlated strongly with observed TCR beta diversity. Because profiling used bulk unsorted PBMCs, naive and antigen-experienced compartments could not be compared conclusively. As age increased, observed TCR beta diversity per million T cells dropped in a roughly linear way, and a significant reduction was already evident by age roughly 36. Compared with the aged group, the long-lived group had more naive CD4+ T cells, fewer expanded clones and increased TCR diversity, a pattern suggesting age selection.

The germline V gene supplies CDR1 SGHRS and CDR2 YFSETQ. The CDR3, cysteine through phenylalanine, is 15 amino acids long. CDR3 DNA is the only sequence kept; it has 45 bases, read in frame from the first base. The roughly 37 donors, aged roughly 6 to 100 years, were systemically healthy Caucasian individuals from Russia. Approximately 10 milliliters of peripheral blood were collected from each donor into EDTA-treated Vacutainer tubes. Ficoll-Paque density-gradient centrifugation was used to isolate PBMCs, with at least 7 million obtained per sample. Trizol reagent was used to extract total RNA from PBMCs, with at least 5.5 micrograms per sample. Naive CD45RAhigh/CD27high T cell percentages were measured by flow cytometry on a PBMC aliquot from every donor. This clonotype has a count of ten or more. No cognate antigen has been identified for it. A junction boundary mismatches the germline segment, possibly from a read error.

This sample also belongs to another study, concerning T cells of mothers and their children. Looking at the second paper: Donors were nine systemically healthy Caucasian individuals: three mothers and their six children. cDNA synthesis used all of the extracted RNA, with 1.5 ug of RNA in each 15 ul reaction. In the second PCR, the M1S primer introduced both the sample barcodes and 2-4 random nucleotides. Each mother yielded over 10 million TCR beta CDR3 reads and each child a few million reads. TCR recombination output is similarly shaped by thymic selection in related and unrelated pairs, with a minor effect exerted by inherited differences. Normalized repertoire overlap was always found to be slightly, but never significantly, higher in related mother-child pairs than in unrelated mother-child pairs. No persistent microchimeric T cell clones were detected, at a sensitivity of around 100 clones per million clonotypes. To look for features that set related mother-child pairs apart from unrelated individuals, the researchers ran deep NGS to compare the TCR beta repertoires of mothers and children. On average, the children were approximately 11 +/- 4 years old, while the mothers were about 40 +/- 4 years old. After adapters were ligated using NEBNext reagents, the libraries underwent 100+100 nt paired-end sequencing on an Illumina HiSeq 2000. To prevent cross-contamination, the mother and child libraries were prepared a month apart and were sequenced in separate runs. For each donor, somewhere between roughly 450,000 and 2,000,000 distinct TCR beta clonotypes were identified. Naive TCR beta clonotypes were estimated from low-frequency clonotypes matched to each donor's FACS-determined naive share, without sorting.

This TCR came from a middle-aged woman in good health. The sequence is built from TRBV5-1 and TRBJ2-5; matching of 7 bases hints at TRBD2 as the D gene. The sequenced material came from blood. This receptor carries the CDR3 CASSLGGVAQETQYF. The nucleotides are TGTGCTAGCAGCTTAGGGGGGGTAGCACAAGAGACCCAGTACTTC. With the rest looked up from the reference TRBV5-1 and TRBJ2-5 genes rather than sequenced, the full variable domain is KAGVTQTPRYLIKTRGQQVTLSCSPISGHRSVSWYQQTPGQGLQFLFEYFSETQRNKGNFPGRFSGRQFSNSRSEMNVSTLELGDSALYLCASSLGGVAQETQYFGPGTRLLVL.